Given below is one TCR beta chain in context. Its antigen is undetermined. The data stem from a study of persistence of HIV-infected CD4 T cells. The CDR3 loop spans 14 amino acids. Per the germline V gene, CDR1 is SGHTA and CDR2 is FQGNSA. After removal of 5 bases from V and 6 bases from J, the junction contained 4 bases not matched to a gene. Overlapping HIV-1 Gag 15-mer peptides at 0.85 to 1 ug per peptide per mL were used. Memory cells lacking CD40L and CD69 with high CD45RO were sorted. The immunoSEQ assay was version 4, run in survey mode. Profiled with immunoSEQ multiplex PCR; TCRdb holds only in-frame clones, not every one. The sample records about 35,000 clones, over 65% being singletons. Study results and caveats: TCRbeta richness was lower in CMV- and Gag-responding cells than in anti-CD3/anti-CD28-responding cells.

The V gene is TRBV7-2, the J gene TRBJ1-4, with 9 bases aligning to TRBD1. The receptor was isolated from an adult with HIV. The donor label of this sample is uncertain. The sample consisted of cultured CD4+ T cells from PBMCs, taken from a patient who received antiretroviral therapy. The CDR3 region is CASSPGTGYEKLFF. CDR3 bases: TGTGCCAGCAGCCCAGGGACAGGGTATGAAAAACTGTTTTTT.